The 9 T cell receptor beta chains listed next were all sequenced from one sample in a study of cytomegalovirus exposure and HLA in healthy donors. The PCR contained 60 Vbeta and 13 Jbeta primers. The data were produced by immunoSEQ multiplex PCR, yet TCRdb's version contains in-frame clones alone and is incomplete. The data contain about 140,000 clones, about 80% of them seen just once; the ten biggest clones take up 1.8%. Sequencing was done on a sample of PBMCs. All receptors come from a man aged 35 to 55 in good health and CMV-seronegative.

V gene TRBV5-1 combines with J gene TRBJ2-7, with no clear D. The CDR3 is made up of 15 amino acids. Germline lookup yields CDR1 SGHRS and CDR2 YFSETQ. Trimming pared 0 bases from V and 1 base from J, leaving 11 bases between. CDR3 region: CASSLESGRSYEQYF. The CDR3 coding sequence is TGCGCCAGCAGCTTGGAATCAGGCAGATCCTACGAGCAGTACTTC. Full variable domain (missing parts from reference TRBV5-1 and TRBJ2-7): KAGVTQTPRYLIKTRGQQVTLSCSPISGHRSVSWYQQTPGQGLQFLFEYFSETQRNKGNFPGRFSGRQFSNSRSEMNVSTLELGDSALYLCASSLESGRSYEQYFGPGTRLTVT.

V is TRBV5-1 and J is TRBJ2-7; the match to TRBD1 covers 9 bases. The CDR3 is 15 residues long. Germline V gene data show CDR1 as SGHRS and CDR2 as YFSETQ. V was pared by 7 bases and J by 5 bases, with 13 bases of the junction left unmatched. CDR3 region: CASSSTRDRVDEQYF. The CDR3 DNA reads TGCGCCAGCTCGTCGACCCGGGACAGGGTCGACGAGCAGTACTTC.

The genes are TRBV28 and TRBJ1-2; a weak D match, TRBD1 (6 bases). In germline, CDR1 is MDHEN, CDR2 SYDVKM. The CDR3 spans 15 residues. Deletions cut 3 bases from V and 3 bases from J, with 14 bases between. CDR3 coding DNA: TGTGCCAGCAGTTTTCCCGGTAAGGGGGACTATGGCTACACCTTC. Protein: CASSFPGKGDYGYTF.

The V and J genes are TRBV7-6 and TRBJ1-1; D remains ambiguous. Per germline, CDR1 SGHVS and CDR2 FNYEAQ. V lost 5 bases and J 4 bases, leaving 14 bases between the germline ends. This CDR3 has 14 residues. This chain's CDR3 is CASSPLVDGTEAFF. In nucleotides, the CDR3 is TGTGCCAGCAGCCCCCTCGTAGATGGCACTGAAGCTTTCTTT.

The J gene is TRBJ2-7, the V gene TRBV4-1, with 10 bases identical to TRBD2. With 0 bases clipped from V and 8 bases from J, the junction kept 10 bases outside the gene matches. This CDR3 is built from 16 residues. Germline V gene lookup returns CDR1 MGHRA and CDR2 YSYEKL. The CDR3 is CASSQDQASGRGKQYF. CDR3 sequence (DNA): TGCGCCAGCAGCCAAGATCAGGCTAGCGGGAGAGGTAAGCAGTACTTC.

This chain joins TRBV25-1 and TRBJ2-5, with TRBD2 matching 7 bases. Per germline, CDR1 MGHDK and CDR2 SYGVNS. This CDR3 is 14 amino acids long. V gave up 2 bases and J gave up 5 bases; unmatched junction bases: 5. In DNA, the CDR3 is TGTGCCAGCAGTGAAGCGGGGGACGGGGAGACCCAGTACTTC. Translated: CASSEAGDGETQYF.

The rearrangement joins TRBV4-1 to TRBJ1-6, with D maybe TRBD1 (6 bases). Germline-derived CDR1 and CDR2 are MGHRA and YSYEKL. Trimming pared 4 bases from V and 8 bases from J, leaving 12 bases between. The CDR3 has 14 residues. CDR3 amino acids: CASSPTGPYSPLHF. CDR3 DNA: TGCGCCAGCAGCCCGACAGGTCCGTATTCACCCCTCCACTTT.

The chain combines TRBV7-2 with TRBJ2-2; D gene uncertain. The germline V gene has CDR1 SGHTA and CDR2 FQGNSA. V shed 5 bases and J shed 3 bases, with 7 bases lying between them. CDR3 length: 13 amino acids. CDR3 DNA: TGTGCCAGCAGCCCGTATGACACCGGGGAGCTGTTTTTT. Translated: CASSPYDTGELFF. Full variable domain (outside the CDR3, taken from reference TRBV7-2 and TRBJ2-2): GAGVSQSPSNKVTEKGKDVELRCDPISGHTALYWYRQSLGQGLEFLIYFQGNSAPDKSGLPSDRFSAERTGGSVSTLTIQRTQQEDSAVYLCASSPYDTGELFFGEGSRLTVL.

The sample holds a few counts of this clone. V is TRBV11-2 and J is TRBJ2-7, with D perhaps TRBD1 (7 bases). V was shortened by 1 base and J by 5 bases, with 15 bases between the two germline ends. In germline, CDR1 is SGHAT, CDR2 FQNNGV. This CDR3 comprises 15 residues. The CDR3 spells CASSLVGGGVHEQYF. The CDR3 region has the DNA TGTGCCAGCAGCTTAGTCGGAGGGGGCGTCCACGAGCAGTACTTC.